This T cell receptor beta chain was found in a study of regulatory T cells in long-lasting Graves disease. Study results and caveats: Sharing of public clonotypes was greater in persistent patients (about 2,500) than in new patients (around 1,000).

Germline V gives CDR1 DFQATT, CDR2 SNEGSKA (reference sequence). Trimming cost V 2 bases and J 5 bases; bases outside gene matches: 8. The CDR3 is 14 amino acids. Building the TCR beta libraries relied on iRepertoire HTBI primers, and CDR3 regions underwent Arm-PCR. The authors' processing: Identification across samples found approximately 60 TRBV and some 15 TRBJ segments. Using its own MiXCR run on the multiplex PCR reads, TCRdb lists one record per CDR3 protein. Clone size and V and J calls follow TCRdb, not the original study. Among 450,000 to 650,000 distinct CDR3 sequences listed, about 15% were seen once. As for time point: newly diagnosed GD, antithyroid drugs for less than 3 months. RNA from PBMCs was the source of the TCR library. This clonotype has a count of ten or more. Its antigen is unknown. This sample was also put to use in a study of T cells in Graves' hyperthyroidism and ophthalmopathy. Per that paper: An absence of ophthalmopathy progression within 18 months meant stable Graves' hyperthyroidism. HTBI primers were used for first-round RT-PCR of the TCR CDR3.

Sequenced material: peripheral blood mononuclear cells (PBMCs), taken at new diagnosis, from a patient treated with antithyroid drugs. V gene TRBV20-1 combines with J gene TRBJ2-5; 7 nucleotides align to TRBD1. The clonotype originates from a woman aged 40-65 years with Graves disease. This CDR3 reads CSARSDRVTETQYF. The CDR3 DNA is TGCAGTGCTAGATCAGACAGGGTCACGGAGACCCAGTACTTC.